This T cell receptor (beta chain) was recovered during a study of T cells in Graves' hyperthyroidism and ophthalmopathy. The sample holds many counts of this clonotype. What it binds is not known. The CDR3 is 15 residues long. CDR1 and CDR2 (germline): SGHAT, FQNNGV. V was trimmed by 6 bases and J by 3 bases, leaving 14 bases between them. Exclusion of a patient resulted from uncontrolled infection, other autoimmune disease, pregnancy or lactation. Findings and caveats of the study: Also found in blood were most expanded thyroid clonotypes above 0.001. Using 13 V-J features, a model discriminated ophthalmopathy from stable hyperthyroidism.

The investigators amplified TCR beta CDR3 regions from RNA transcripts. A first-round RT-PCR of the TCR CDR3 used the HTBI primer set. From the multiplex PCR reads, TCRdb called clonotypes with MiXCR, one entry per CDR3 protein. The table has fewer than 400,000 distinct CDR3 sequences, 11% to 15% seen once; the top ten hold 28%. The source is a man aged 50-59 years with Graves' ophthalmopathy. V and J are TRBV11-2 and TRBJ2-2; no reliable D call. Sequenced sample: blood. The CDR3 DNA sequence: TGTGCCAGCAGTTCCCTTCACAGCTACACCGGGGAGCTGTTTTTT. Its protein is CASSSLHSYTGELFF.